What follows is one TCR beta chain and its context. The germline CDR1 and CDR2 sequences are MDHEN and SYDVKM. V was pared by 6 bases and J by 4 bases, with 11 bases of the junction left unmatched. The CDR3 contains 16 residues. This specimen belongs to a study of shared clonotypes between healthy human individuals. Across the study: Researchers assigned three CD4 naive, three CD4 memory, two CD8 naive and one CD8 memory plate to each donor.

The assay was immunoSEQ multiplex PCR, and TCRdb's table has in-frame clones only and misses some. The sample shows roughly 2,500,000 clones, under 95% of them seen only once. The receptor was derived from a man in his late teens or twenties in good health. Some clones in this sample may be carry-over from other donors' samples. Specimen: naive CD4+ T cells from PBMCs. Regarding subset: CD45RA+ positively selected. The J gene is TRBJ2-1, the V gene TRBV28, with TRBD2 identical over 8 bases. In DNA, the CDR3 is TGTGCCAGCAGCTCTCCAAGAAGCGGGAGATACAATGAGCAGTTCTTC. It codes for CASSSPRSGRYNEQFF.